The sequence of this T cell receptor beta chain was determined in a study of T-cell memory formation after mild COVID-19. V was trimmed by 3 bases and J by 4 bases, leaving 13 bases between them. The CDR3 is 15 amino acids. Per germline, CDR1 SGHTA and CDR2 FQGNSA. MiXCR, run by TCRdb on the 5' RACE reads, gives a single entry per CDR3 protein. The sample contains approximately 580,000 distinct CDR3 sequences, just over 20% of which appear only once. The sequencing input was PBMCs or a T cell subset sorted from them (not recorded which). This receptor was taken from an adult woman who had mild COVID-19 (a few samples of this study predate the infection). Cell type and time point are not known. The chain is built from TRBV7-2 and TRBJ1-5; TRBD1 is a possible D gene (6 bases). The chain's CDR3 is CASSLRGFTNQPQHF. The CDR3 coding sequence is TGTGCCAGCAGCTTGAGGGGGTTCACGAATCAGCCCCAGCATTTT.